The clone carrying this T cell receptor (beta chain) was found once. The target antigen is unknown. This CDR3 has 14 residues. Germline V lookup: CDR1 SGHTA, CDR2 FQGTGA. V lost 3 bases, J lost 4 bases, and 2 bases stayed unmatched. These data come from a study of CD8+ T cells in alopecia areata. Study findings and constraints: Tofacitinib yielded significantly lower scalp clonality and fewer expanded CD8+ clones among the top 100. More clonal than normal scalp was lesional scalp, particularly alopecia totalis/universalis. Many expanded lesional clones persisted in scalp and blood during tofacitinib.

After isolation, RNA underwent reverse transcription to generate cDNA as the sequencing template. The assay was immunoSEQ multiplex PCR, and TCRdb's table has in-frame clones only and misses some. This table holds about 220,000 clones, around 57% found once. The sample's treatment: oral pan-JAK inhibitor, 5-10 mg twice daily. The sequenced sample was CD4+ T cells sorted from blood, obtained at week 4, from a patient treated with tofacitinib. The chain combines TRBV7-3 with TRBJ2-1; 8 positions match TRBD2. The receptor's source is a human donor with alopecia areata. As DNA, the CDR3 is TGTGCCAGCAGCTTGGCTAGCGGGTACAATGAGCAGTTCTTC. It encodes CASSLASGYNEQFF. The variable domain in full, with the rest retrieved from reference TRBV7-3 and TRBJ2-1, is GAGVSQTPSNKVTEKGKYVELRCDPISGHTALYWYRQSLGQGPEFLIYFQGTGAADDSGLPNDRFFAVRPEGSVSTLKIQRTERGDSAVYLCASSLASGYNEQFFGPGTRLTVL.